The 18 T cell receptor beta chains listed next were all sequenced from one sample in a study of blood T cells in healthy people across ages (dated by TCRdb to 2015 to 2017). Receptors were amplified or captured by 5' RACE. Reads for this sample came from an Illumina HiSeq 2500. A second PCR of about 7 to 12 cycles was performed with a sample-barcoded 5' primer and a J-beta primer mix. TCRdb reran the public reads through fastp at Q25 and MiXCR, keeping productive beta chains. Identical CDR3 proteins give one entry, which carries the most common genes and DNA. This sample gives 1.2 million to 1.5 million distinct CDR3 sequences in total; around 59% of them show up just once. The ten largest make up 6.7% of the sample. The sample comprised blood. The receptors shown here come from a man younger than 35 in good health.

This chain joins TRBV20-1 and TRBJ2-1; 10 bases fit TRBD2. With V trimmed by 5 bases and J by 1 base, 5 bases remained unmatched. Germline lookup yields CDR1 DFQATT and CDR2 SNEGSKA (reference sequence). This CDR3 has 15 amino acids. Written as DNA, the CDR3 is TGCAGTGCTGGAGGACTAGCGGCTTCCTACAATGAGCAGTTCTTC. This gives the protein CSAGGLAASYNEQFF.

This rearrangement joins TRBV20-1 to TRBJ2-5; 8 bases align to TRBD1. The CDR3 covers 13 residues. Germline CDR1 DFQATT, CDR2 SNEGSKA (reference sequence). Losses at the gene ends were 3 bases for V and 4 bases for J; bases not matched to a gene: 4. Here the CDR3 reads CSASWTGRETQYF. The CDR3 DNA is TGCAGTGCTAGTTGGACAGGGAGAGAGACCCAGTACTTC.

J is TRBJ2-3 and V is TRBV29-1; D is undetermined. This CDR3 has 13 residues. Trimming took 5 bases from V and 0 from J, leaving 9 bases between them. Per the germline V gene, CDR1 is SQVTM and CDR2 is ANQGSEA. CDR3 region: CSVYRPSTDTQYF. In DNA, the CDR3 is TGCAGCGTTTATCGACCAAGCACAGATACGCAGTATTTT.

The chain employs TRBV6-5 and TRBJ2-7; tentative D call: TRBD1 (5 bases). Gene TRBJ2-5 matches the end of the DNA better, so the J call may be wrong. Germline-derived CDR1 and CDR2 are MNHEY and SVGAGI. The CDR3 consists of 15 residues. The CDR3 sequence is CASSYVLSGFETQYF. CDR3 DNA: TGTGCCAGCAGTTACGTTCTTTCAGGGTTCGAGACCCAGTACTTC.

CDR3: CASSYAVGLGSLDTQYF. CDR3 coding DNA: TGTGCCAGCAGTTACGCGGTTGGCCTTGGGAGTTTAGATACGCAGTATTTT. The genes are TRBV6-6 and TRBJ2-3; maybe TRBD2 (5 bases). This CDR3 contains 17 residues. Per germline, CDR1 MNHNY and CDR2 SVGAGI (reference sequence). Trimming pared 2 bases from V and 5 bases from J, leaving 20 bases between.

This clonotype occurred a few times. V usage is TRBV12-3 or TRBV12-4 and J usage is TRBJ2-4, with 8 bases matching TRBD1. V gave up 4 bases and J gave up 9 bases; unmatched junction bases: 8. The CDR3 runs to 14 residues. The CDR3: CASSSQKTGVIQYF. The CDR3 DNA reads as TGTGCCAGCAGTTCACAAAAGACAGGGGTCATTCAGTACTTC.

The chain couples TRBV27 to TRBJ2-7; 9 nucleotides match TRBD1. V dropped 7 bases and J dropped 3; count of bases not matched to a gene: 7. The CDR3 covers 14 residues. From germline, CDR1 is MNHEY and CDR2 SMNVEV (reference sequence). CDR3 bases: TGTGCCAGCAATTCGACAGGGGGAGTCTACGAGCAGTACTTC. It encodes CASNSTGGVYEQYF.

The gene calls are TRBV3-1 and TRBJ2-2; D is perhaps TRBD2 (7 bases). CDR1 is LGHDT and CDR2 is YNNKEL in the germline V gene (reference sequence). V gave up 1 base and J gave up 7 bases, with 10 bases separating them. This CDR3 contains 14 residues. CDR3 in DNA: TGTGCCAGCAGCCAAGGGGGGGGCGTCGGGGAGCTGTTTTTT. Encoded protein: CASSQGGGVGELFF.

The CDR3 is CASSSDQKNIQYF. CDR3 sequence (DNA): TGTGCCAGCTCATCGGACCAGAAAAACATTCAGTACTTC. The chain couples TRBV18 to TRBJ2-4, with unresolved D. CDR3 length: 13 residues. Trimming cost V 5 bases and J 4 bases, with 9 bases left between them. Germline loops: CDR1 KGHSH, CDR2 LQKENI.

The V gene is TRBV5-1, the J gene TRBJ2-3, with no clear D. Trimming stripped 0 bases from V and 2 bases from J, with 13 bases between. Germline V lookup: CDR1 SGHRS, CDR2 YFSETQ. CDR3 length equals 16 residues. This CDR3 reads CASSLVVRPVTDTQYF. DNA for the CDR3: TGCGCCAGCAGCTTGGTTGTCAGGCCGGTCACAGATACGCAGTATTTT. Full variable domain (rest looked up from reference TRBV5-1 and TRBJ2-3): KAGVTQTPRYLIKTRGQQVTLSCSPISGHRSVSWYQQTPGQGLQFLFEYFSETQRNKGNFPGRFSGRQFSNSRSEMNVSTLELGDSALYLCASSLVVRPVTDTQYFGPGTRLTVL.

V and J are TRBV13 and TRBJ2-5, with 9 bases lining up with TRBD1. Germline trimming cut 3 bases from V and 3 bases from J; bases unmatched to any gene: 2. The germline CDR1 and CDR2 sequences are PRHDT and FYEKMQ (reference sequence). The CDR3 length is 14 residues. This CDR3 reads CASSFTGGKETQYF. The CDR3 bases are TGTGCCAGCAGCTTCACAGGGGGCAAAGAGACCCAGTACTTC.

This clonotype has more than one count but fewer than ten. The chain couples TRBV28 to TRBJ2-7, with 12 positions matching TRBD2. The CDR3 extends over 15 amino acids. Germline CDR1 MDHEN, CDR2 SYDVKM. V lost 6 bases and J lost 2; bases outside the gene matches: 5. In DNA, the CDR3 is TGTGCCAGCAGCACTACTAGCGGGAGGCCCTACGAGCAGTACTTC. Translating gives CASSTTSGRPYEQYF.

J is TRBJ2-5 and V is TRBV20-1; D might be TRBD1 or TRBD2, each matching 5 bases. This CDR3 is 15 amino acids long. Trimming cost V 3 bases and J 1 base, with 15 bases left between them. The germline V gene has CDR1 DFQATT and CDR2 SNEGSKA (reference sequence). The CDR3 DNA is TGCAGTGCTAGGGGGGACCCGCCAGCCCAAGAGACCCAGTACTTC. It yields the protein CSARGDPPAQETQYF.

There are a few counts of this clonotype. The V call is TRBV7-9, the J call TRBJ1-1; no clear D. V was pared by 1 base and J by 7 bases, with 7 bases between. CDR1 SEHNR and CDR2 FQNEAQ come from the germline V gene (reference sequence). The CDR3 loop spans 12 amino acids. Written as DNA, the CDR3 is TGTGCCAGCAGCTTAGGGACCAATGAAGCTTTCTTT. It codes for CASSLGTNEAFF. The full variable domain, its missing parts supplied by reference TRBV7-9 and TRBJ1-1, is DTGVSQNPRHKITKRGQNVTFRCDPISEHNRLYWYRQTLGQGPEFLTYFQNEAQLEKSRLLSDRFSAERPKGSFSTLEIQRTEQGDSAMYLCASSLGTNEAFFGQGTRLTVV.

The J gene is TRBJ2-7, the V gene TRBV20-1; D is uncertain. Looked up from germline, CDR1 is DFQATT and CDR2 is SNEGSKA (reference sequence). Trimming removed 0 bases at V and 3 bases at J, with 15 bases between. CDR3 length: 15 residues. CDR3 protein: CSARDKTVNFYEQYF. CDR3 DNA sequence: TGCAGTGCTAGAGATAAAACGGTTAACTTCTACGAGCAGTACTTC.

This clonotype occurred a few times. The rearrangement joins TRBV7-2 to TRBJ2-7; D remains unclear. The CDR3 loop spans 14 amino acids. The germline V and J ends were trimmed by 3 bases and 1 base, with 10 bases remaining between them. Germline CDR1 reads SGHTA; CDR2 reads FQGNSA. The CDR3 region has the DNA TGTGCCAGCAGCTTTCCTTGGGATTCCTACGAGCAGTACTTC. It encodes CASSFPWDSYEQYF. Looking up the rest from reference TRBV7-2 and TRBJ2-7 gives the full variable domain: GAGVSQSPSNKVTEKGKDVELRCDPISGHTALYWYRQSLGQGLEFLIYFQGNSAPDKSGLPSDRFSAERTGGSVSTLTIQRTQQEDSAVYLCASSFPWDSYEQYFGPGTRLTVT.

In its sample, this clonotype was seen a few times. CDR3 sequence: CSASPLAGGTDTQYF. In DNA form, the CDR3 reads TGCAGTGCTAGTCCCCTAGCGGGAGGGACAGATACGCAGTATTTT. J is TRBJ2-3 and V is TRBV20-1; 12 bases are a match to TRBD2. CDR1 is DFQATT, CDR2 SNEGSKA, per germline (reference sequence). V lost 3 bases and J lost 3; bases outside the gene matches: 4. The CDR3 sequence is 15 residues long.

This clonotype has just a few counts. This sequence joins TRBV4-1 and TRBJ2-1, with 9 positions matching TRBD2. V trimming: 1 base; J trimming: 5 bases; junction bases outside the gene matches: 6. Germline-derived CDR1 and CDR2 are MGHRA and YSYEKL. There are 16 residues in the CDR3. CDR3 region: CASSQVASGMDNEQFF. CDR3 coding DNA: TGCGCCAGCAGCCAAGTGGCTAGCGGGATGGACAATGAGCAGTTCTTC.